This TCR beta chain derives from a study of cytomegalovirus exposure and HLA in healthy donors. Notes on the study in general: In an earlier analysis, about 87% or about 30%: the productive usage of most TCR beta V segments. In all likelihood, a cluster of highly shared sequence variants was a sequencing artifact. The Asian-associated ancestry cluster reportedly had fewer N-insertions than the approximately 700-donor mean in a later analysis. Investigators reported around 150 TCR beta chains as tied to cytomegalovirus.

Amplification used 60 Vbeta primers and 13 Jbeta primers. Repertoires were generated with immunoSEQ multiplex PCR, while TCRdb's copy carries only in-frame clones and drops some. The sample yields about 52,000 clones, about three quarters seen once. Turning to this clone: As yet, its antigen is unknown.

Sequencing was performed on PBMCs. The clonotype comes from a woman aged 45 to 65 in good health and CMV-seronegative.

The CDR3 DNA reads as TGCGCCAGCAGCCCTGTCAACCCGGGACAGACGGGGGAAAAACTGTTTTTT. This codes for CASSPVNPGQTGEKLFF. The gene calls are TRBV5-1 and TRBJ1-4; TRBD1 matches 7 bases. J gave up 8 bases and V 4 bases, and 17 bases lay outside the gene matches. CDR1 and CDR2 (germline): SGHRS, YFSETQ. The CDR3 sequence is 17 residues long. The entire variable domain, with the rest obtained from reference TRBV5-1 and TRBJ1-4, is as follows: KAGVTQTPRYLIKTRGQQVTLSCSPISGHRSVSWYQQTPGQGLQFLFEYFSETQRNKGNFPGRFSGRQFSNSRSEMNVSTLELGDSALYLCASSPVNPGQTGEKLFFGSGTQLSVL.